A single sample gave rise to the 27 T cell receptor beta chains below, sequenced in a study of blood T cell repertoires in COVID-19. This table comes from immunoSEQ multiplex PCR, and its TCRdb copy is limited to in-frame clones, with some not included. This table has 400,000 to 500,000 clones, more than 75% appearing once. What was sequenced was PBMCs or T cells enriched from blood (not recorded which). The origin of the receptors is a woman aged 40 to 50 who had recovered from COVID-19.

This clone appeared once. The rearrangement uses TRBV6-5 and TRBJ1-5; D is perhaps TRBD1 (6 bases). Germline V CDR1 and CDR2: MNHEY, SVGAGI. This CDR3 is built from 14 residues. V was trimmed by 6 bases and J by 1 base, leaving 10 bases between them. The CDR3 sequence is CASRYRESNQPQHF. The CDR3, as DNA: TGTGCCAGCAGATACAGGGAGAGCAATCAGCCCCAGCATTTT.

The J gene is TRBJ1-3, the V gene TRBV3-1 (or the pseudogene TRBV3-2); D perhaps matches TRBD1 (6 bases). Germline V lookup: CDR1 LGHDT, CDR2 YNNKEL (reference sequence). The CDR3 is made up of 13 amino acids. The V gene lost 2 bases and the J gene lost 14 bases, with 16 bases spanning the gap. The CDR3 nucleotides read TGTGCCAGCAGCCAAACAAGGGGGATACGAGTATATTTT. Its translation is CASSQTRGIRVYF.

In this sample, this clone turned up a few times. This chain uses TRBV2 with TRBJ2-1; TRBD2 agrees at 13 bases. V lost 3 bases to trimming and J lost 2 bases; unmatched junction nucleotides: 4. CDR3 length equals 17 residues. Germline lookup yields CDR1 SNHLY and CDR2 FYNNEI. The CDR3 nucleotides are TGTGCCAGCAGTGAGGGACTAGCGGGAATCCCCTACAATGAGCAGTTCTTC. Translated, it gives CASSEGLAGIPYNEQFF.

For the CDR3, the DNA is TGTGCCAGCAGTCCTCTCGGGCTAGCGGGAGAGACCCAGTACTTC. It codes for CASSPLGLAGETQYF. The chain is built from TRBV28 and TRBJ2-5; 8 bases map to TRBD2. Trimming took 5 bases from V and 4 from J; bases not matched to a gene: 9. CDR1 is MDHEN, CDR2 SYDVKM, per germline. The CDR3 is 15 amino acids.

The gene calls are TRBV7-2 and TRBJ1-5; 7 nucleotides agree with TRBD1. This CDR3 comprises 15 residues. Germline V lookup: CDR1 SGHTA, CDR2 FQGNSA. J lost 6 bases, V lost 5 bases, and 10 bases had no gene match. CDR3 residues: CASSLYQGVTQPQHF. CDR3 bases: TGTGCCAGCAGCCTTTACCAGGGGGTCACTCAGCCCCAGCATTTT. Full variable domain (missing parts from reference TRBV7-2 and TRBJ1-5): GAGVSQSPSNKVTEKGKDVELRCDPISGHTALYWYRQSLGQGLEFLIYFQGNSAPDKSGLPSDRFSAERTGGSVSTLTIQRTQQEDSAVYLCASSLYQGVTQPQHFGDGTRLSIL.

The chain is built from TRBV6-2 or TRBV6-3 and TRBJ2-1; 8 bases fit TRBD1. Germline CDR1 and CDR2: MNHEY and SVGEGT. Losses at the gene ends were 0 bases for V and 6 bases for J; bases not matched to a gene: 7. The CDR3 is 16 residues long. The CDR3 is CASSYSSRGRVNEQFF. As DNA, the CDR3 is TGTGCCAGCAGTTACTCGAGCAGGGGGCGCGTCAATGAGCAGTTCTTC.

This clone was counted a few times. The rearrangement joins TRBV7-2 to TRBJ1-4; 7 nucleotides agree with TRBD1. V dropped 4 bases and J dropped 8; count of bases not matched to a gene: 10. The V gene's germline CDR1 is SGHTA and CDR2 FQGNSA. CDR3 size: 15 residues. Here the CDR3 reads CASSSGQDRREKLFF. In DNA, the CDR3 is TGTGCCAGCAGCTCTGGACAGGATCGTAGGGAAAAACTGTTTTTT.

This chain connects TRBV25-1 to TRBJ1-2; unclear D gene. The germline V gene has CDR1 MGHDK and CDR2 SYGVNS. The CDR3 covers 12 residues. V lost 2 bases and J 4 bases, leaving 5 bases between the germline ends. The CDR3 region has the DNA TGTGCCAGCAGTGAACCGGGCTATGGCTACACCTTC. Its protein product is CASSEPGYGYTF.

The CDR3 is CASSQGSSQRGYGYTF. CDR3 DNA sequence: TGTGCCAGCAGCCAAGGATCGAGCCAACGAGGCTATGGCTACACCTTC. J is TRBJ1-2 and V is TRBV3-1 (or the pseudogene TRBV3-2); D ambiguous. Trimming stripped 1 base from V and 4 bases from J, with 16 bases between. CDR1 and CDR2 (germline): LGHDT, YNNKEL (reference sequence). CDR3 length: 16 amino acids.

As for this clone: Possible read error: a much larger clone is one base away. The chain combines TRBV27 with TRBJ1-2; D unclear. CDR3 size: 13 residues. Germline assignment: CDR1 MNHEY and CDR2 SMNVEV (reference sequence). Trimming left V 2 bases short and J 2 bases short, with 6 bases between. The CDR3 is CASSLRGNYGYTF. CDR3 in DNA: TGTGCCAGCAGTTTAAGAGGGAACTATGGCTACACCTTC.

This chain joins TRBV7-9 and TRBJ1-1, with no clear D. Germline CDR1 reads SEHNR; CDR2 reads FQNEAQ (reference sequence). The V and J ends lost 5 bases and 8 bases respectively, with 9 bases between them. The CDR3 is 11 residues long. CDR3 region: CASSRGREAFF. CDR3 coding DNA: TGTGCCAGCAGCCGCGGAAGGGAAGCTTTCTTT.

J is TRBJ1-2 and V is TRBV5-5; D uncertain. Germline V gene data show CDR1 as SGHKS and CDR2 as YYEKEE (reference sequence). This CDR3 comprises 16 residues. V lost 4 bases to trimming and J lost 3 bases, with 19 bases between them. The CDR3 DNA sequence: TGTGCCAGCAGCGCAACGCCGCGACAAGCCGACTATGGCTACACCTTC. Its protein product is CASSATPRQADYGYTF.

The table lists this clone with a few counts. The CDR3 sequence: CSAAHGNQPQHF. In DNA form, the CDR3 reads TGCAGCGCTGCACATGGCAATCAGCCCCAGCATTTT. The gene calls are TRBV29-1 and TRBJ1-5; D remains ambiguous. Germline values: CDR1 SQVTM, CDR2 ANQGSEA. The germline V and J ends were trimmed by 7 bases and 2 bases, with 9 bases remaining between them. The CDR3 length is 12 residues.

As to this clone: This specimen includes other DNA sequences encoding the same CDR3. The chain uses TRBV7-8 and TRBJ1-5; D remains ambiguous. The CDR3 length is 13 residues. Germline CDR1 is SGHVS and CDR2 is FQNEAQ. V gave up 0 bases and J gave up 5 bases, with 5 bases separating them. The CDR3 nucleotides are TGTGCCAGCAGCTTAGCGCAGGATCAGCCCCAGCATTTT. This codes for CASSLAQDQPQHF.

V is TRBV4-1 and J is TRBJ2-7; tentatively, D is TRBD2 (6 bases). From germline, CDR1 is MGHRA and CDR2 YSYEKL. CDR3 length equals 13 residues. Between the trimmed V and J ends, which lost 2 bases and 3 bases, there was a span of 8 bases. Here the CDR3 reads CASSQSTSYEQYF. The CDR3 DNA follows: TGCGCCAGCAGCCAATCGACTAGCTACGAGCAGTACTTC.

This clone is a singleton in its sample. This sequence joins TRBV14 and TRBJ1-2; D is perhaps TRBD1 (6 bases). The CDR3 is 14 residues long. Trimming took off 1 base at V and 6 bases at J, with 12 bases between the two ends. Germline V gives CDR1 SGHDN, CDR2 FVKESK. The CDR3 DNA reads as TGTGCCAGCAGCCAAGGGAATACAGGGAATGGCTACACCTTC. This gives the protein CASSQGNTGNGYTF.

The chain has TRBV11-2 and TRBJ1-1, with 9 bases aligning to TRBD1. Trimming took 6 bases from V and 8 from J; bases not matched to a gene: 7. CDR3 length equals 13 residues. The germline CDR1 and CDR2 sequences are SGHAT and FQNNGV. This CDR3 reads CASRLGQGREAFF. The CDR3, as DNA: TGTGCCAGCAGGCTGGGACAGGGTAGGGAAGCTTTCTTT.

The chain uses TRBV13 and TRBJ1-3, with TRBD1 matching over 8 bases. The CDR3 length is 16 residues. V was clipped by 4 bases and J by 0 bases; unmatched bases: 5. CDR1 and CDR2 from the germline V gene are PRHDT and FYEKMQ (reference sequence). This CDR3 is CASSSVTGGSGNTIYF. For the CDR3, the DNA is TGTGCCAGCAGCTCCGTTACAGGGGGCTCTGGAAACACCATATATTTT.

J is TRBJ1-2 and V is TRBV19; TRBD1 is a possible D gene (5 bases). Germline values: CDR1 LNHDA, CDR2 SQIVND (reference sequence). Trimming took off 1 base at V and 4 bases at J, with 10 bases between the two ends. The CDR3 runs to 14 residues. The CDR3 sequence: CASSIGQPAYGYTF. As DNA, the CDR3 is TGTGCCAGTAGTATAGGACAGCCCGCCTATGGCTACACCTTC.

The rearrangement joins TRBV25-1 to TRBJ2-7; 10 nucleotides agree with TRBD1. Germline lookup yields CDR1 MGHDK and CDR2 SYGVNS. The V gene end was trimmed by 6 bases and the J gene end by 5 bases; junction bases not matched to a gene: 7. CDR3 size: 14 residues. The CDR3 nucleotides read TGTGCCAGCAGCCTCCGGGACAGGGGCGACGAGCAGTACTTC. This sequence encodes CASSLRDRGDEQYF.

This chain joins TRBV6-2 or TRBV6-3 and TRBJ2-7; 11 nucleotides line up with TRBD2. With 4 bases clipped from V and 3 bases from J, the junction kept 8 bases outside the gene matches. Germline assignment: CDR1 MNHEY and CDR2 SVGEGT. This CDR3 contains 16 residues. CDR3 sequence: CASSSRIAGGHYEQYF. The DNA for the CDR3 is TGTGCCAGCAGTTCCAGGATAGCGGGAGGGCACTACGAGCAGTACTTC.

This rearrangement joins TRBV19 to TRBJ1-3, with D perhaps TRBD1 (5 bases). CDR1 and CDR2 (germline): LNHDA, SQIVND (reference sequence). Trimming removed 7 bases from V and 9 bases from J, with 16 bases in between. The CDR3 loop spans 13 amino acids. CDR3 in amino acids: CASTPEARATIYF. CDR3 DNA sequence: TGTGCCAGTACCCCTGAGGCCAGGGCCACCATATATTTT.

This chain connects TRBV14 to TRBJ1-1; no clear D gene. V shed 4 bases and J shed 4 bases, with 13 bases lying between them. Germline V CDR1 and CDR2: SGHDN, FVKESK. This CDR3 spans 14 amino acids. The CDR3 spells CASSLLPGSTEAFF. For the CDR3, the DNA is TGTGCCAGCAGCCTTTTGCCGGGGAGCACTGAAGCTTTCTTT.

CDR3 bases: TGTGCCAGCAGTGAACGGGAGCGTTACGATGAGCAGTTCTTC. This translates into CASSERERYDEQFF. The rearrangement links TRBV2 to TRBJ2-1; D is perhaps TRBD2 (6 bases). V was clipped by 2 bases and J by 8 bases, with 13 bases between them. This CDR3 has 14 residues. CDR1 SNHLY and CDR2 FYNNEI come from the germline V gene.

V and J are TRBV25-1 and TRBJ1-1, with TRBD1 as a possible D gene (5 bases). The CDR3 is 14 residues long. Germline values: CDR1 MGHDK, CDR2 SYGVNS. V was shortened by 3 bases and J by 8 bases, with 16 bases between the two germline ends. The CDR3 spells CASSDPRSTVEAFF. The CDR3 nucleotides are TGTGCCAGCAGTGATCCCCGTTCGACAGTCGAAGCTTTCTTT.

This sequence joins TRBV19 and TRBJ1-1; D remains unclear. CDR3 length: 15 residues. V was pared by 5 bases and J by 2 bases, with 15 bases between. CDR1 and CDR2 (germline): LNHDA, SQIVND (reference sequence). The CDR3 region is CASSSPFEVNTEAFF. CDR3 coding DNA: TGTGCCAGTAGTTCCCCCTTTGAGGTAAACACTGAAGCTTTCTTT.

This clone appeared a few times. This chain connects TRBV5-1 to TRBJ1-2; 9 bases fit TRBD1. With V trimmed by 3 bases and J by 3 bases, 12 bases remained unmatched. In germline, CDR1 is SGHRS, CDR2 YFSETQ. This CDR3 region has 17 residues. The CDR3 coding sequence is TGCGCCAGCAGCTCCAACCCGCCGGGACAGGGATACTATGGCTACACCTTC. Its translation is CASSSNPPGQGYYGYTF.